This TCR beta chain was sequenced during a study of blood T cell repertoires in COVID-19. About the study: Spain, Italy and the United States supplied samples that represented acute and convalescent COVID-19.

How the authors handled the data: Nucleated cell number was recorded as an estimate derived from reference gene primer amplification. Generated by immunoSEQ multiplex PCR, the TCRdb table keeps only in-frame clones and is missing some. V and J calls and clone size follow that table, whereas D and trimming were derived from the DNA. This table holds some 96,000 clones, 90% to 95% found once. CDR3 length: 15 amino acids. The V gene's germline CDR1 is MNHEY and CDR2 SVGAGI. Losses at the gene ends were 5 bases for V and 1 base for J; bases not matched to a gene: 6. This clonotype was sampled from a man aged 45-65 years with active COVID-19. The specimen was peripheral blood. The V call is TRBV6-5, the J call TRBJ1-1; TRBD1 matches at 8 bases. The CDR3 DNA sequence: TGTGCCAGCAGTACAGGGGGTGGTGGGAACACTGAAGCTTTCTTT. Its protein product is CASSTGGGGNTEAFF.